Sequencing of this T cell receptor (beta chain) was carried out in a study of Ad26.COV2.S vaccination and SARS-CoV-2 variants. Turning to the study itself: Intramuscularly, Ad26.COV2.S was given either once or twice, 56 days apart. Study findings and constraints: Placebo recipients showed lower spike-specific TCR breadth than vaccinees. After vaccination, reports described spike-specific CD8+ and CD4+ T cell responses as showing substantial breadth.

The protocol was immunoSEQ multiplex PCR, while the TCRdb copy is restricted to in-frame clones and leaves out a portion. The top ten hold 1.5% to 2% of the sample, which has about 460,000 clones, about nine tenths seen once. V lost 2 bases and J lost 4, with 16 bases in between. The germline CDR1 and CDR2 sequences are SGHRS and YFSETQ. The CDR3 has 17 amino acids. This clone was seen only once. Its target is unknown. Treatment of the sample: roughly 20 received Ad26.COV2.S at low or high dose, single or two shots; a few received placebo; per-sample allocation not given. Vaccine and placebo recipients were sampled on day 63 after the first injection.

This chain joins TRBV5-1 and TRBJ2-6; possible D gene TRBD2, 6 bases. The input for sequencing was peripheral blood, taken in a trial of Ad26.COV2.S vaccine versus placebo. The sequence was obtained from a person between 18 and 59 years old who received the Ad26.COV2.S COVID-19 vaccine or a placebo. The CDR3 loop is CASSFQSSGAGANVLTF. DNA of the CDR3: TGCGCCAGCAGCTTTCAGTCCTCGGGAGCCGGGGCCAACGTCCTGACTTTC. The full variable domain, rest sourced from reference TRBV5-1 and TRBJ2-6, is KAGVTQTPRYLIKTRGQQVTLSCSPISGHRSVSWYQQTPGQGLQFLFEYFSETQRNKGNFPGRFSGRQFSNSRSEMNVSTLELGDSALYLCASSFQSSGAGANVLTFGAGSRLTVL.